These 26 T cell receptor beta chains were all obtained from the same sample, sequenced in a study of CD8 T cells in ankylosing spondylitis. TCRdb re-called the 5' RACE reads through MiXCR, storing one row per CDR3 protein. The profile shows around 250,000 distinct CDR3 sequences, around a tenth of them singletons. The sequencing sample was made of blood, either unsorted or a sorted T cell fraction (not recorded which). These receptors came from a male donor with ankylosing spondylitis or in good health (not recorded which).

Ten or more counts support this clonotype. The rearrangement joins TRBV5-6 to TRBJ2-3; no reliable D call. CDR1 and CDR2 (germline): SGHDT, YYEEEE. The CDR3 sequence is 14 residues long. Trimming stripped 0 bases from V and 3 bases from J, with 8 bases between. The CDR3 protein is CASSLARLTDTQYF. DNA for the CDR3: TGTGCCAGCAGCTTGGCTAGATTAACAGATACGCAGTATTTT.

This clonotype has a count of ten or more. The chain combines TRBV20-1 with TRBJ1-1; perhaps TRBD1 as D (5 bases). The CDR3 sequence is 12 residues long. With 4 bases removed from V and 7 bases from J, the gap between germline ends came to 13 bases. Germline V gives CDR1 DFQATT, CDR2 SNEGSKA (reference sequence). DNA of the CDR3: TGCAGTGCTAACCCCCCAGGGTTTGAAGCTTTCTTT. This gives the protein CSANPPGFEAFF.

This clonotype was observed a handful of times. The chain has TRBV29-1 and TRBJ2-7; D possibly corresponds to TRBD1 (5 bases). Trimming shortened V by 7 bases and J by 0 bases, and 13 bases separated the two germline ends. The CDR3 has 13 amino acids. From germline, CDR1 is SQVTM and CDR2 ANQGSEA. This CDR3 is CSARSDISYEQYF. The CDR3 region has the DNA TGCAGCGCTAGATCGGACATCTCCTACGAGCAGTACTTC.

This clonotype was detected many times. This chain connects TRBV6-5 to TRBJ2-1; TRBD2 aligns across 8 bases. V was clipped by 2 bases and J by 3 bases; unmatched bases: 9. This CDR3 contains 17 residues. CDR1 MNHEY and CDR2 SVGAGI come from the germline V gene. The CDR3 region is CASSYPKTSVVYNEQFF. The CDR3, as DNA: TGTGCCAGCAGTTACCCGAAGACTAGCGTGGTCTACAATGAGCAGTTCTTC.

The chain combines TRBV2 with TRBJ1-4; D is unclear. CDR1 is SNHLY and CDR2 is FYNNEI in the germline V gene. CDR3 length: 14 amino acids. Trimming removed 4 bases at V and 3 bases at J, with 9 bases between. The CDR3 loop reads CASSVRNSNEKLFF. In DNA, the CDR3 is TGTGCCAGCAGTGTCAGAAACTCTAATGAAAAACTGTTTTTT.

This clonotype has at least ten counts. The CDR3 nucleotides are TGCAGCGTTGACGGGGCGGGCACCGGGGAGCTGTTTTTT. Residues: CSVDGAGTGELFF. The chain joins TRBV29-1 to TRBJ2-2; D may correspond to TRBD1 or TRBD2 (5 bases each). CDR3 length: 13 amino acids. Germline V gene data show CDR1 as SQVTM and CDR2 as ANQGSEA. Trimming removed 3 bases from V and 4 bases from J, with 9 bases in between.

V is TRBV11-2 and J is TRBJ2-7; possibly TRBD1 or TRBD2 for D (5 bases each). V gave up 5 bases and J gave up 2 bases, with 28 bases separating them. CDR1 and CDR2 (germline): SGHAT, FQNNGV. The CDR3 consists of 19 residues. The CDR3 loop is CASSPRGGASKKTPYEQYF. Written as DNA, the CDR3 is TGTGCCAGCAGCCCACGGGGTGGGGCGTCAAAGAAGACTCCCTACGAGCAGTACTTC.

Ten or more counts support this clonotype. The chain is built from TRBV6-1 and TRBJ1-3; D gene unclear. Deletions cut 5 bases from V and 0 bases from J, with 5 bases between. There are 13 residues in the CDR3. In germline, CDR1 is MNHNS, CDR2 SASEGT. The DNA of the CDR3 is TGTGCCAGCAGTATGAACTCTGGAAACACCATATATTTT. Translation: CASSMNSGNTIYF.

This clonotype was counted ten times or more. The chain carries TRBV7-8 and TRBJ2-6; no reliable D call. Between the trimmed V and J ends, which lost 1 base and 0 bases, there was a span of 4 bases. Germline V gene data show CDR1 as SGHVS and CDR2 as FQNEAQ. The CDR3 is 15 amino acids. CDR3 nucleotide sequence: TGTGCCAGCAGCTTAGGGCACTCTGGGGCCAACGTCCTGACTTTC. This translates into CASSLGHSGANVLTF.

This clonotype was detected many times. The V gene is TRBV5-1, the J gene TRBJ2-7; 11 positions match TRBD1. Germline V gene sequence: CDR1 SGHRS, CDR2 YFSETQ. The CDR3 is made up of 14 amino acids. V was pared by 4 bases and J by 5 bases, with 5 bases of the junction left unmatched. The CDR3 loop is CASSRDRGSDEQYF. The CDR3, as DNA: TGCGCCAGCAGCCGGGACAGGGGGAGTGACGAGCAGTACTTC.

This chain joins TRBV20-1 and TRBJ2-2; 9 bases align to TRBD1. The CDR3 is made up of 18 amino acids. V lost 5 bases and J lost 0; bases outside the gene matches: 13. Germline-derived CDR1 and CDR2 are DFQATT and SNEGSKA (reference sequence). The CDR3 is CSAEGYPGQGSNTGELFF. CDR3 sequence (DNA): TGCAGTGCTGAGGGCTACCCAGGACAGGGGTCGAACACCGGGGAGCTGTTTTTT.

The chain joins TRBV11-2 to TRBJ2-5, with D maybe TRBD2 (6 bases). The CDR3 is 14 residues long. V dropped 5 bases and J dropped 2 bases, with 12 bases sitting between them. The germline V gene has CDR1 SGHAT and CDR2 FQNNGV. The CDR3 DNA reads as TGTGCCAGCAGCAAACAGCGGGTACAAGAGACCCAGTACTTC. Translation: CASSKQRVQETQYF.

This clonotype was seen only a few times. V gene TRBV5-1 combines with J gene TRBJ2-5; D not certain. The CDR3 spans 14 residues. V gave up 4 bases and J gave up 4 bases, with 14 bases separating them. Germline V gene sequence: CDR1 SGHRS, CDR2 YFSETQ. CDR3 in amino acids: CASSSPGGVETQYF. CDR3 in DNA: TGCGCCAGCAGCAGCCCCGGTGGGGTAGAGACCCAGTACTTC.

CDR3 region: CASTQDRGNTEAFF. CDR3 nucleotide sequence: TGTGCCAGCACCCAGGACAGGGGGAACACTGAAGCTTTCTTT. The rearrangement uses TRBV5-4 and TRBJ1-1; 9 bases agree with TRBD1. Trimming took 6 bases from V and 1 from J; bases not matched to a gene: 4. CDR1 is SGHNT, CDR2 YYREEE, per germline (reference sequence). The length of the CDR3 is 14 residues. The whole variable domain, filled in from reference TRBV5-4 and TRBJ1-1, reads ETGVTQSPTHLIKTRGQQVTLRCSSQSGHNTVSWYQQALGQGPQFIFQYYREEENGRGNFPPRFSGLQFPNYSSELNVNALELDDSALYLCASTQDRGNTEAFFGQGTRLTVV.

This clonotype was seen more than once but under ten times. V gene TRBV7-9 combines with J gene TRBJ2-3; D unclear. V lost 8 bases and J lost 2, with 11 bases in between. The germline CDR1 and CDR2 sequences are SEHNR and FQNEAQ (reference sequence). The CDR3 has 13 amino acids. CDR3: CASRTFHTDTQYF. The CDR3, as DNA: TGTGCCAGCCGAACCTTCCACACAGATACGCAGTATTTT.

This clonotype was counted between two and nine times. The rearrangement uses TRBV7-3 and TRBJ1-1; 7 nucleotides line up with TRBD1. After removal of 5 bases from V and 3 bases from J, the junction contained 6 bases not matched to a gene. The CDR3 sequence is 14 residues long. CDR1 SGHTA and CDR2 FQGTGA come from the germline V gene. This chain's CDR3 is CASSIDREYTEAFF. In DNA, the CDR3 is TGTGCCAGCAGCATCGACAGGGAATACACTGAAGCTTTCTTT. The full variable domain, in which reference TRBV7-3 and TRBJ1-1 provide the parts outside the CDR3, is GAGVSQTPSNKVTEKGKYVELRCDPISGHTALYWYRQSLGQGPEFLIYFQGTGAADDSGLPNDRFFAVRPEGSVSTLKIQRTERGDSAVYLCASSIDREYTEAFFGQGTRLTVV.

This clonotype has more than one count but fewer than ten. The genes are TRBV5-1 and TRBJ1-6; D call uncertain. Trimming removed 2 bases at V and 8 bases at J, with 11 bases between. Germline-derived CDR1 and CDR2 are SGHRS and YFSETQ. The CDR3 contains 14 residues. CDR3 protein: CASSLRQGYSPLHF. Here the CDR3 DNA reads TGCGCCAGCAGCTTACGACAAGGCTATTCACCCCTCCACTTT.

There are many counts of this clonotype. The chain links TRBV20-1 to TRBJ2-6, with a possible D match to TRBD1 (5 bases). This CDR3 comprises 15 residues. The V and J ends lost 6 bases and 0 bases respectively, with 12 bases between them. The V gene's germline CDR1 is DFQATT and CDR2 SNEGSKA (reference sequence). In DNA, the CDR3 is TGCAGTGCCCCACCGACAGACTCTGGGGCCAACGTCCTGACTTTC. It codes for CSAPPTDSGANVLTF.

The table lists this clonotype with many counts. The V call is TRBV5-1, the J call TRBJ2-2; D is unclear. Germline CDR1 SGHRS, CDR2 YFSETQ. Trimming removed 0 bases at V and 0 bases at J, with 6 bases between. This CDR3 has 15 residues. CDR3 sequence reads: CASSLVRTNTGELFF. As DNA, the CDR3 is TGCGCCAGCAGCTTGGTCAGGACGAACACCGGGGAGCTGTTTTTT.

This clonotype was seen ten or more times. V gene TRBV20-1 combines with J gene TRBJ2-5, with D possibly being TRBD1 (6 bases). Looked up from germline, CDR1 is DFQATT and CDR2 is SNEGSKA (reference sequence). The CDR3 sequence is 14 residues long. V was pared by 6 bases and J by 6 bases, with 20 bases between. CDR3 DNA: TGCAGTGCGGGGGAAGAGGGGGTAGGGAAGACCCAGTACTTC. Its protein is CSAGEEGVGKTQYF.

This clonotype was counted between two and nine times. Here the CDR3 DNA reads TGCGCCAGCACCCCCCAGTGGGGCTGGACTGAAGCTTTCTTT. Protein: CASTPQWGWTEAFF. V and J are TRBV4-1 and TRBJ1-1, with D perhaps matching TRBD1 (5 bases). This CDR3 contains 14 residues. Trimming cost V 7 bases and J 5 bases, with 17 bases left between them. Germline loops: CDR1 MGHRA, CDR2 YSYEKL.

The table lists this clonotype with many counts. V usage is TRBV20-1 and J usage is TRBJ1-2; D gene unclear. The CDR3 is 14 residues long. Per the germline V gene, CDR1 is DFQATT and CDR2 is SNEGSKA (reference sequence). V was shortened by 5 bases and J by 2 bases, with 15 bases between the two germline ends. The CDR3 region is CSAALQEVNYGYTF. DNA for the CDR3: TGCAGTGCTGCCCTCCAGGAAGTGAACTATGGCTACACCTTC.

There are a few counts of this clonotype. The chain uses TRBV20-1 and TRBJ2-5, with TRBD2 as a possible D gene (5 bases). The CDR3 loop spans 14 amino acids. The V end lost 3 bases, the J end lost 4 bases, and 15 bases lay between the germline ends. Germline V lookup: CDR1 DFQATT, CDR2 SNEGSKA (reference sequence). DNA of the CDR3: TGCAGTGCTAGCCCCCCCCCGGGAAGAGAGACCCAGTACTTC. It codes for CSASPPPGRETQYF.

This clonotype came up many times. The rearrangement joins TRBV12-3 or TRBV12-4 to TRBJ2-1; TRBD2 aligns across 8 bases. After removal of 6 bases from V and 3 bases from J, the junction contained 10 bases not matched to a gene. This CDR3 spans 16 amino acids. DNA of the CDR3: TGTGCCAGCAGCCAGATACGGCTAGCGGGCTACAATGAGCAGTTCTTC. It specifies CASSQIRLAGYNEQFF.

The sample holds a few counts of this clonotype. The chain carries TRBV10-3 and TRBJ2-7; D is possibly TRBD1 (6 bases). Per germline, CDR1 ENHRY and CDR2 SYGVKD. V lost 6 bases, J lost 4 bases, and 13 bases lay in between. This CDR3 is built from 13 residues. The CDR3 DNA sequence: TGTGCCATCAGAGAAAGGACAGATTACGAGCAGTACTTC. Translated, it gives CAIRERTDYEQYF.

This clonotype was observed many times. This chain links TRBV3-1 with TRBJ2-1, with 9 positions matching TRBD2. J lost 6 bases, V lost 4 bases, and 10 bases had no gene match. Germline V gene sequence: CDR1 LGHDT, CDR2 YNNKEL (reference sequence). The CDR3 is made up of 16 amino acids. CDR3 sequence (DNA): TGTGCCAGCAGCCCGCGGACTAGCGATTCGGCCAATGAGCAGTTCTTC. Protein: CASSPRTSDSANEQFF.